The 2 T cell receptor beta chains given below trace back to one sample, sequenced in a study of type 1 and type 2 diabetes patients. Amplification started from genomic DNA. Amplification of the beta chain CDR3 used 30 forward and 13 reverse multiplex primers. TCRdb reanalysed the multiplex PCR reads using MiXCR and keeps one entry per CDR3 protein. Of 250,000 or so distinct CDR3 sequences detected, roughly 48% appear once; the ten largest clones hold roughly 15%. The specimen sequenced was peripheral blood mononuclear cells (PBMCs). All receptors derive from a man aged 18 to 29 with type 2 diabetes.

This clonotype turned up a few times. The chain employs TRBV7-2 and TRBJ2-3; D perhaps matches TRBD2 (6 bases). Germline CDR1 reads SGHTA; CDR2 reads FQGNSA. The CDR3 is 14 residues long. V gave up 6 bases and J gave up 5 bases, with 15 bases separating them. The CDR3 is CASSASKEGDTQYF. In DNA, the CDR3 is TGTGCCAGCAGTGCCTCCAAGGAGGGAGATACGCAGTATTTT.

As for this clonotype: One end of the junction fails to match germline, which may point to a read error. The CDR3 DNA sequence: TGTGCCAGCAGCCCCACAGTCGACGGATTCGGCTACACCTTC. As protein: CASSPTVDGFGYTF. V and J are TRBV10-2 and TRBJ1-2; D uncertain. In germline, CDR1 is WSHSY, CDR2 SAAADI. This CDR3 is 14 amino acids long.